This TCR beta chain was sequenced for a study of T cells in Graves' hyperthyroidism and ophthalmopathy. This clonotype was counted between two and nine times. The germline V gene has CDR1 SGHTA and CDR2 FQGTGA. The CDR3 length is 14 residues. V dropped 2 bases and J dropped 7 bases, with 11 bases sitting between them. RNA transcripts served as the template for amplifying TCR beta CDR3 regions. The HTBI primer set was used in a first-round RT-PCR of the TCR CDR3. TCRdb analysed the multiplex PCR reads with MiXCR anew, one entry per CDR3 protein. The sample gives 600,000 to 650,000 distinct CDR3 sequences, about 20% of which show up once; about 35% is in the top ten.

This receptor was identified in a man younger than 45 with Graves' ophthalmopathy. The sequencing input was blood. The V and J genes are TRBV7-3 and TRBJ2-2; D is possibly TRBD2 (6 bases). CDR3 region: CASSLSAGSGELFF. DNA for the CDR3: TGTGCCAGCAGCTTATCGGCGGGAAGCGGGGAGCTGTTTTTT.